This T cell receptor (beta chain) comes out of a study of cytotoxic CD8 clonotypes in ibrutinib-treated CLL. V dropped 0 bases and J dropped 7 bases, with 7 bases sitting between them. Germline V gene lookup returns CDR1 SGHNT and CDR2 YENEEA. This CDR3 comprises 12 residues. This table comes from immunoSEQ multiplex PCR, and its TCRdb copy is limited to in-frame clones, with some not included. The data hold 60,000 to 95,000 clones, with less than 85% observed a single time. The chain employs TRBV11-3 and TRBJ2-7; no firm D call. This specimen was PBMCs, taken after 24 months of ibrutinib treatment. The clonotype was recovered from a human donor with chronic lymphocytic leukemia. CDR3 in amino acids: CASSLDEREQYF. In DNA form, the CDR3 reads TGTGCCAGCAGCTTAGATGAGAGGGAGCAGTACTTC.